A selection of T cell receptor beta chains follows, all from one sample in a study of T cells in Graves' hyperthyroidism and ophthalmopathy. TCRdb re-called the multiplex PCR reads with MiXCR, one entry per CDR3 protein. The sample lists more than 300,000 distinct CDR3 sequences, 17% occurring once. Source material: blood. The receptors here all came from a woman between 25 and 40 years old with Graves' hyperthyroidism that later progressed to Graves' ophthalmopathy. Each CDR3 is given with its conserved first and last residue. Fields, in order: J gene, clone size, V gene, D gene, CDR3 DNA, CDR3 protein. A D gene is named only where the DNA matches it firmly. Rows give clone size only sometimes, using once, few, many, or a class for an expanded clone.

TRBJ1-1	NA	TRBV4-2	NA	TGTGCCAGCAGCCGAGAGTTTGACACTGAAGCTTTCTTT	CASSREFDTEAFF
TRBJ1-2	many	TRBV20-1	TRBD1	TGCAGTGCTAGAGACCCCGACAGGGGAGGCTATGGCTACACCTTC	CSARDPDRGGYGYTF
TRBJ2-1	NA	TRBV5-1	TRBD1	TGCGCCAGCAGCTGGAAAACAGGGGGCGCATACAATGAGCAGTTCTTC	CASSWKTGGAYNEQFF
TRBJ2-1	once	TRBV12-3/TRBV12-4	TRBD2	TGTGCCAGCAGGACGCTAGCGGGGGGGCGCTACAATGAGCAGTTCTTC	CASRTLAGGRYNEQFF
TRBJ2-3	many	TRBV27	TRBD2	TGTGCCAGCGTTCTGCCCAAAAGACTAGCCGGGGTCACAGATACGCAGTATTTT	CASVLPKRLAGVTDTQYF
TRBJ2-5	few	TRBV28	NA	TGTGCCAGCAGCTCCCGTGACAGTGGAGAGACCCAGTACTTC	CASSSRDSGETQYF
TRBJ2-3	many	TRBV24-1	TRBD2	TGTGCCACCAGTGGGGAGGGTAGCACAGATACGCAGTATTTT	CATSGEGSTDTQYF
TRBJ2-2	many	TRBV24-1	NA	TGTGCCACCGGGAACGGGGGGAACACCGGGGAGCTGTTTTTT	CATGNGGNTGELFF
TRBJ2-2	many	TRBV27	NA	TGTGCCAGCAGTTTGCGGGGAAGCACCGGGGAGCTGTTTTTT	CASSLRGSTGELFF
TRBJ2-3	many	TRBV20-1	TRBD2	TGCAGTGCGCGTGGACTAGCGGGTATAGATACGCAGTATTTT	CSARGLAGIDTQYF
TRBJ2-1	many	TRBV20-1	NA	TGCAGTGCTAGAGTTCTGGATGAGCAGTTCTTC	CSARVLDEQFF
TRBJ1-2	many	TRBV20-1	NA	TGCAGTGCTCGGGGTGGGGTGTCCGGGGATGGCTACACCTTC	CSARGGVSGDGYTF
TRBJ1-5	NA	TRBV3-1	TRBD1	TGTGCCAGCAGCGGGACAGCCGATCAGCCCCAGCATTTT	CASSGTADQPQHF
TRBJ2-1	many	TRBV18	NA	TGTGCCAGCTCACTTAATGGGGAGATGCGAGATGAGCAGTTCTTC	CASSLNGEMRDEQFF
TRBJ2-7	NA	TRBV20-1	NA	TGCAGTGCTAGAGATGAACATCCAGGCCACTACGAGCAGTACTTC	CSARDEHPGHYEQYF
TRBJ2-1	many	TRBV2	NA	TGTGCCAGCATCTCGGCCGGCGATGAGCAGTTCTTC	CASISAGDEQFF
TRBJ1-1	few	TRBV6-1	NA	TGTGCCAGCAGTGTAGGTCAGGGCCCGGCCAAAGCTTTCTTT	CASSVGQGPAKAFF
TRBJ2-2	many	TRBV2	NA	TGTGCCAGCAGTGAAGGTAACCGGCAAACCGGGGAGCTGTTTTTT	CASSEGNRQTGELFF
TRBJ2-7	many	TRBV20-1	TRBD2	TGCAGTGCGACGGGGGGGGAGCAGTACTTC	CSATGGEQYF
TRBJ2-3	NA	TRBV12-3/TRBV12-4	TRBD2	TGTGCCAGCAGTTTAGCGAGCGGGACGGACACAGATACGCAGTATTTT	CASSLASGTDTDTQYF
TRBJ1-1	many	TRBV18	NA	TGTGCCAGCTCACAGGGGGACACTGAAGCTTTCTTT	CASSQGDTEAFF
TRBJ2-7	NA	TRBV6-1	NA	TGTGCCAGCAGCTCCACCCCCTCCTACGAGCAGTACTTC	CASSSTPSYEQYF
TRBJ2-7	few	TRBV7-9	TRBD1	TGTGCCAGCAGCCCCAACAGGGGGAGTCTCTACGAGCAGTACTTC	CASSPNRGSLYEQYF
TRBJ2-1	NA	TRBV4-1	NA	TGCGCCAGCAGCCAGGGGGAGGGGGGATGGGGGGAGTACAATGAGCAGTTCTTC	CASSQGEGGWGEYNEQFF
TRBJ1-6	many	TRBV20-1	NA	TGCAGTGCTAGACACGTGGAGGATTATAATTCACCCCTCCACTTT	CSARHVEDYNSPLHF
TRBJ1-4	few	TRBV20-1	TRBD1	TGCAGTGCTAGTTGGGCAGGGGGGGAAAAACTGTTTTTT	CSASWAGGEKLFF
TRBJ1-1	NA	TRBV18	NA	TGTGCCAGCTCATTGGGGAGTTCTGGGGGCATTGAAGCTTTCTTT	CASSLGSSGGIEAFF
TRBJ2-3	many	TRBV28	NA	TGTACCAGCAGACCCGTTTGGCTTGGTACAGATACGCAGTATTTT	CTSRPVWLGTDTQYF